A selection of T cell receptor beta chains follows, all from one sample in a study of cytomegalovirus exposure and HLA in healthy donors. The repertoire was sequenced with immunoSEQ multiplex PCR; TCRdb's copy has only in-frame clones and lacks some. Seen here are roughly 130,000 clones, approximately 80% observed once, and the top ten hold 1.5% to 2%. Sequencing was carried out using PBMCs. These TCRs come from a man aged 35 to 55 in good health and CMV-seronegative. CDR3s include the opening cysteine and the closing phenylalanine or tryptophan. Each record gives: clone size, J gene, V gene, D gene, CDR3 protein, CDR3 DNA. A D gene is named only where the DNA matches it firmly. Some rows mark clone size as missing; the rest say once, few, many or name a class of expanded clone.

>.|TRBJ1-2|TRBV7-9|TRBD1
CSSSLGQAPTDF
TGTTCCAGCAGCCTAGGACAGGCACCGACCGACTTC
>.|TRBJ2-1|TRBV11-2|TRBD2
CASSLGVAGGNEQFF
TGTGCCAGCAGCTTAGGGGTAGCGGGGGGGAATGAGCAGTTCTTC
>.|TRBJ1-2|TRBV5-1|.
CASSLERDGLAGAFNYGYTF
TGCGCCAGCAGCTTGGAGCGGGACGGGCTCGCGGGGGCTTTCAACTATGGCTACACCTTC
>.|TRBJ2-7|TRBV28|TRBD2
CASSLEGGLAGETEQYF
TGTGCCAGCAGTCTCGAGGGCGGGCTAGCGGGAGAAACCGAGCAGTACTTC
>.|TRBJ1-6|TRBV9|.
CASSGDPRDSSPLHF
TGTGCCAGCAGCGGCGACCCCAGGGATTCTTCACCCCTCCACTTT
>.|TRBJ2-7|TRBV19|TRBD1
CASSRPGTGDSEQYF
TGTGCCAGTAGTAGACCCGGGACAGGGGATAGCGAGCAGTACTTC
>.|TRBJ1-1|TRBV30|TRBD1
CAWSGGQLLEAFF
TGTGCCTGGAGCGGGGGACAGCTGCTGGAAGCTTTCTTT
>.|TRBJ1-5|TRBV4-1|TRBD1
CASSQAWDRGLRNQPQHF
TGCGCCAGCAGCCAAGCCTGGGACAGGGGGCTCCGCAATCAGCCCCAGCATTTT
>.|TRBJ2-3|TRBV23-1|.
CASSQPVTSGSTDTQYF
TGCGCCAGCAGTCAACCGGTGACATCTGGTAGCACAGATACGCAGTATTTT
>.|TRBJ2-4|TRBV18|TRBD2
CASSSSGSAKNIQYF
TGTGCCAGCTCATCTAGCGGGAGCGCCAAAAACATTCAGTACTTC
>.|TRBJ1-2|TRBV12-5|.
CASGLADFRYGTHLNYGYTF
TGTGCTAGTGGTTTGGCTGATTTTAGATATGGGACACATCTTAACTATGGCTACACCTTC
>.|TRBJ2-3|TRBV25-1|TRBD1
CASSNPGTVTDTQYF
TGTGCCAGCAGTAACCCCGGGACAGTCACAGATACGCAGTATTTT
>.|TRBJ2-5|TRBV7-8|TRBD2
CASSYGTSGIQETQYF
TGTGCCAGCAGCTATGGGACTAGCGGGATTCAAGAGACCCAGTACTTC
>.|TRBJ1-2|TRBV27|.
CASSLSSSSEGFTF
TGTGCCAGCAGTTTATCAAGTAGCTCGGAGGGGTTCACCTTC
>.|TRBJ2-5|TRBV2|TRBD1
CASRGDRGRGETQYF
TGTGCCAGCAGAGGGGACAGGGGGCGCGGAGAGACCCAGTACTTC
>.|TRBJ2-6|TRBV7-9|TRBD1
CSSSLSSGQSFSGANVLTF
TGTTCCAGCAGCTTATCTTCGGGACAGTCATTCTCTGGGGCCAACGTCCTGACTTTC
>.|TRBJ1-1|TRBV10-3|.
CAISESGGENTEAFF
TGTGCCATCAGTGAGTCGGGGGGAGAGAACACTGAAGCTTTCTTT
>.|TRBJ2-7|TRBV6-1|TRBD2
CASSSGLGPYEQYF
TGTGCCAGCAGTTCCGGACTAGGACCCTACGAGCAGTACTTC
>few|TRBJ2-7|TRBV27|TRBD2
CASSLLGRSSYEQYF
TGTGCCAGCAGTTTACTCGGGAGGAGCTCCTACGAGCAGTACTTC
>.|TRBJ1-2|TRBV30|TRBD1
CAWSSTGMSSVGYTF
TGTGCCTGGAGTTCGACAGGGATGTCGTCGGTTGGCTACACCTTC
>.|TRBJ2-7|TRBV6-6|.
CASSNPQGNYEQYF
TGTGCCAGCAGTAACCCTCAGGGAAACTACGAGCAGTACTTC
>.|TRBJ2-3|TRBV4-2|TRBD2
CASSQRGGDTQYF
TGTGCCAGCAGCCAGCGGGGGGGAGATACGCAGTATTTT
>.|TRBJ2-7|TRBV7-7|TRBD2
CASSPGTSGIEQYF
TGTGCCAGCAGCCCCGGGACTAGCGGGATCGAGCAGTACTTC
>few|TRBJ2-7|TRBV4-1|TRBD1
CASTIKGAADRPLREQYF
TGCGCCAGCACTATAAAGGGGGCAGCGGACAGGCCCCTACGGGAGCAGTACTTC
>.|TRBJ1-3|TRBV11-3|TRBD1
CASSLAWTGNGNTIYF
TGTGCCAGCAGCTTAGCTTGGACAGGGAACGGAAACACCATATATTTT
>.|TRBJ2-1|TRBV5-4|.
CASRLISSYNEQFF
TGTGCCAGCAGACTTATAAGCTCCTACAATGAGCAGTTCTTC
>.|TRBJ2-1|TRBV25-1|.
CASSPWGVDEQFF
TGTGCCAGCAGCCCTTGGGGGGTGGATGAGCAGTTCTTC
>medium-sized|TRBJ1-2|TRBV7-9|.
CASSFSEETYGYTF
TGTGCCAGCAGCTTTTCAGAGGAAACCTATGGCTACACCTTC
>.|TRBJ2-1|TRBV4-1|.
CASSQGGRGAYNEQFF
TGCGCCAGCAGCCAAGGGGGCAGGGGGGCCTACAATGAGCAGTTCTTC
>.|TRBJ2-7|TRBV5-1|.
CASSFKEGTNEQYF
TGCGCCAGCAGCTTCAAGGAGGGTACCAACGAGCAGTACTTC
>.|TRBJ2-7|TRBV2|TRBD1
CASSGVGTGLSYEQYF
TGTGCCAGCAGTGGAGTGGGGACAGGGTTATCCTACGAGCAGTACTTC
>.|TRBJ2-2|TRBV4-1|.
CASSHGHGYTGELFF
TGCGCCAGCAGCCATGGACATGGCTACACCGGGGAGCTGTTTTTT
>.|TRBJ2-5|TRBV28|.
CASSLEFQETQYF
TGTGCCAGCAGTTTAGAGTTCCAAGAGACCCAGTACTTC
>.|TRBJ2-5|TRBV10-2|TRBD2
CASSVRIERGEQETQYF
TGCGCCAGCAGTGTTCGAATCGAGCGGGGGGAACAAGAGACCCAGTACTTC
>.|TRBJ1-6|TRBV10-3|TRBD1
CAISIFDREDSPLHF
TGTGCCATCAGTATCTTCGACAGGGAAGATTCACCCCTCCACTTT
>.|TRBJ2-4|TRBV28|TRBD2
CATGGGLGAKNIQYF
TGTGCCACGGGGGGAGGGTTGGGTGCCAAAAACATTCAGTACTTC
>.|TRBJ2-1|TRBV7-9|.
CSSSLWQEQFF
TGTTCCAGCAGCTTATGGCAGGAGCAGTTCTTC
>.|TRBJ2-3|TRBV23-1|.
CASSHVDWAEYF
TGCGCCAGCAGTCATGTTGATTGGGCAGAGTATTTT
>few|TRBJ2-5|TRBV9|TRBD1
CARRTGEETQYF
TGTGCCCGAAGGACAGGGGAAGAGACCCAGTACTTC
>.|TRBJ2-5|TRBV5-4|.
CASSSTGVAETQYF
TGTGCCAGCAGCAGTACGGGGGTAGCGGAGACCCAGTACTTC
>.|TRBJ2-7|TRBV7-9|TRBD2
CASSIAGLADEQYF
TGTGCCAGCAGCATAGCGGGACTAGCTGACGAGCAGTACTTC
>.|TRBJ2-5|TRBV7-6|TRBD2
CASSYRAPGGVQETQYF
TGTGCCAGCAGCTACCGCGCCCCCGGGGGGGTCCAAGAGACCCAGTACTTC
>.|TRBJ1-2|TRBV12-5|TRBD1
CASGDSGTGGGYTF
TGTGCTAGTGGTGATTCCGGGACAGGGGGCGGCTACACCTTC
>few|TRBJ2-1|TRBV28|.
CASRKLGSASLEQFF
TGTGCCAGCAGAAAACTAGGTTCCGCATCCCTTGAGCAGTTCTTC